These 6 T cell receptor beta chains were sequenced from one sample in a study of blood T cell repertoires in COVID-19. Libraries were prepared by immunoSEQ multiplex PCR; TCRdb keeps only in-frame clonotypes and omits some of them. Here the sample spans about 110,000 clones, over 80% being singletons. The sequencing sample was made of peripheral blood. The receptors derive from a woman between 70 and 85 years old with acute or convalescent COVID-19.

V is TRBV11-2 and J is TRBJ2-7; 7 bases match TRBD1. V dropped 4 bases and J dropped 3; count of bases not matched to a gene: 6. The germline gives CDR1 SGHAT, CDR2 FQNNGV. The CDR3 covers 14 residues. The chain's CDR3 is CASSSGQVSYEQYF. DNA for the CDR3: TGTGCCAGCAGCTCCGGACAGGTCAGCTACGAGCAGTACTTC.

The J gene is TRBJ1-4, the V gene TRBV19; TRBD1 is a possible D gene (5 bases). The V end lost 8 bases, the J end lost 3 bases, and 10 bases lay between the germline ends. Germline V gives CDR1 LNHDA, CDR2 SQIVND (reference sequence). This CDR3 contains 13 residues. The CDR3 spells CASRQGSNEKLFF. In nucleotides, the CDR3 is TGTGCCAGTCGCCAGGGATCTAATGAAAAACTGTTTTTT.

This sequence joins TRBV11-2 and TRBJ1-3, with D perhaps matching TRBD1 (5 bases). CDR3 length: 15 amino acids. CDR1 is SGHAT, CDR2 FQNNGV, per germline. V shed 1 base and J shed 3 bases, with 10 bases lying between them. CDR3 residues: CASSLVRDSGNTIYF. CDR3 sequence (DNA): TGTGCCAGCAGCTTAGTCCGAGACAGTGGAAACACCATATATTTT.

V and J are TRBV5-1 and TRBJ1-1; 8 positions match TRBD1. This CDR3 is 15 amino acids long. V lost 7 bases and J lost 4; bases outside the gene matches: 12. Germline CDR1 reads SGHRS; CDR2 reads YFSETQ. Written as DNA, the CDR3 is TGCGCCAGCTCCCTGGAACCAGGGGGCTTCACTGAAGCTTTCTTT. This sequence encodes CASSLEPGGFTEAFF.

The CDR3: CASSGGGQRNEKLFF. Written as DNA, the CDR3 is TGTGCCAGCAGTGGAGGGGGACAGCGGAATGAAAAACTGTTTTTT. The chain uses TRBV2 and TRBJ1-4; 7 nucleotides line up with TRBD1. Germline V CDR1 and CDR2: SNHLY, FYNNEI. There are 15 residues in the CDR3. The junction had 7 bases not matched to a gene; V was cut back by 4 bases and J by 5 bases.

The rearrangement uses TRBV3-1 (or the pseudogene TRBV3-2) and TRBJ1-4; tentative D call: TRBD1 (5 bases). The CDR3 loop spans 14 amino acids. V was cut by 1 base and J by 3 bases, with 6 bases left in between. CDR1 is LGHDT, CDR2 YNNKEL, per germline (reference sequence). In nucleotides, the CDR3 is TGTGCCAGCAGCCAAGCAGGGCCTAATGAAAAACTGTTTTTT. This gives the protein CASSQAGPNEKLFF.